Given below is one TCR beta chain in context. Antigen specificity is unknown. This specimen comes from a study of siplizumab effects on memory and regulatory T cells. The study's findings and limits: The drug siplizumab significantly decreased the alloreactive sequences that could be traced to unstimulated CD4+ memory cells. The naive T cell population seemed more diverse than memory cells and seemed a major contributor to the alloresponse. Whether the proliferating Tregs (from siplizumab cultures) were suppressive was not confirmed.

Germline V gene sequence: CDR1 KGHSH, CDR2 LQKENI. This CDR3 comprises 17 residues. With 3 bases removed from V and 0 bases from J, the gap between germline ends came to 14 bases. Per sample, about 10^5 TCR templates underwent assay. Produced via immunoSEQ multiplex PCR; TCRdb's table is partial and in-frame only. The sample lists about 100,000 clones, approximately 91% seen once, with more than 2.5% in the top ten. This TCR derives from a human donor in good health. Some clones in this sample may be carry-over from other donors' samples. This rearrangement joins TRBV18 to TRBJ2-2; the D gene is possibly TRBD2 (6 bases). What was sequenced was CD4+ T cells sorted from blood. CDR3 protein: CASSPTGGGSNTGELFF. In DNA, the CDR3 is TGTGCCAGCTCACCCACTGGGGGAGGATCGAACACCGGGGAGCTGTTTTTT.